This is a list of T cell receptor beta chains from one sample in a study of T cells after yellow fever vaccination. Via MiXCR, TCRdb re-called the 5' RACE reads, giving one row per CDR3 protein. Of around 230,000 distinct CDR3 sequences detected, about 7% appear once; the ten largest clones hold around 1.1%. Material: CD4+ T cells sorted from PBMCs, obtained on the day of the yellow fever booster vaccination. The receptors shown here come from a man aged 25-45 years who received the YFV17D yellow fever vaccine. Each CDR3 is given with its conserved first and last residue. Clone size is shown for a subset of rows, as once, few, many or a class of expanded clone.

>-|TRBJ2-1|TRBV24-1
CATSDTRTSGAYNEQFF
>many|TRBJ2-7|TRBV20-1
CSAPGVGYEQYF
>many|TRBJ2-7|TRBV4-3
CASSRLGQGAHEQYF
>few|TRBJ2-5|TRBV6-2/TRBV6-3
CASSRGPGGSGAQETQYF
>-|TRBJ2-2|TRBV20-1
CSAGTNIGTGELFF
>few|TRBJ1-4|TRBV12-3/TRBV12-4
CASSWGAGRFF
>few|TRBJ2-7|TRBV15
CATSRDFSGTYEQYF
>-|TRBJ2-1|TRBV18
CASLPPQGGRNEQFF
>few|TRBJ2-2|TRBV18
CASSPPMGQVGELFF
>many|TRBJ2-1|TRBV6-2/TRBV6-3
CASRSDGTGGNEQFF
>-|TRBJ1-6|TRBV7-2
CASSRTGFSPLHF
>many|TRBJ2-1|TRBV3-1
CASSQVPAGEGYYNEQFF
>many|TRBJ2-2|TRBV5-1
CASSGDRGTTGELFF
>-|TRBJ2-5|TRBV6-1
CASLSRQGDQETQYF
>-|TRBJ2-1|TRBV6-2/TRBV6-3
CASSTRMGEQFF
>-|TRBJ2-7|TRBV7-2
CASSPQGLVSYEQYF
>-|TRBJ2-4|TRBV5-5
CASSSGSEIQYF
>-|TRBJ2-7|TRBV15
CATSRERQLYEQYF
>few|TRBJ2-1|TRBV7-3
CASSPNSGTSYNEQFF
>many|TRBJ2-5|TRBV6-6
CASSRLKDRPQETQYF
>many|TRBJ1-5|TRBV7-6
CASSRGGFRQPQHF
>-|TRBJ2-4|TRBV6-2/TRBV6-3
CASSFRGLAKNIQYF
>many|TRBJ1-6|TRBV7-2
CASSLAGYNSPLHF
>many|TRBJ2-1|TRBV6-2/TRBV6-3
CASRGVGEVSYNEQFF
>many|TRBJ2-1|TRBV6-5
CASSYSGLAGIYNEQFF
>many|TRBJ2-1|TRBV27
CASSSGTSPYNEQFF
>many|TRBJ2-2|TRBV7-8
CASSLALGATGELFF
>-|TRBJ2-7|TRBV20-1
CSAQRAAHLYEQYF
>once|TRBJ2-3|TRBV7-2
CASSTAGLASDTQYF
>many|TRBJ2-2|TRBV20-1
CSATGTGLGELFF
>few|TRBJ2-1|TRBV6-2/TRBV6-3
CARKGQAGRGNEQFF
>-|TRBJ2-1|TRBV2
CASRNRGAYNEQFF
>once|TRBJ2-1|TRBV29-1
CSVETGRGAGVLF
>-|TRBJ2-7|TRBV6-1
CASSGGPLAGDPHEQYF
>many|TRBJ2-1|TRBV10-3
CATGTGTAREQFF
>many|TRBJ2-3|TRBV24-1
CATSSRDFTDTQYF
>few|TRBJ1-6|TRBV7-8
CASSLIVQPNSPLHF
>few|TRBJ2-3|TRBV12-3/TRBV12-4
CASRASGIIPDTQYF
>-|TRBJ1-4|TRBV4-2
CASSQDQASNEKLFF
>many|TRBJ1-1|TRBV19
CASSSQVNTEAFF
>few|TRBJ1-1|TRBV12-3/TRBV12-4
CASSLTSRGTEAFF
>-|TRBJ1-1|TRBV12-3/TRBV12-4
CASGRRDRGTEAFF
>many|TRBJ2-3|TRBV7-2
CASSLGRERADTQYF
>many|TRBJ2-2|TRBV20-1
CSARDSRGSGELFF
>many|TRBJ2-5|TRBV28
CASSPYAVGLQEETQYF
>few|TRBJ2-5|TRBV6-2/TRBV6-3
CASRAQLAGGPRLSQETQYF
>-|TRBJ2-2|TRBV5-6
CASSLRQGTGELFF
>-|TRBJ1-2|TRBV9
CASSVGAGPPAGYTF
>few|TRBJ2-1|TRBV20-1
CSARVRLAGGPRYNEQFF